This is a list of T cell receptor beta chains from one sample in a study of blood T cell repertoires in COVID-19. Only in-frame clones appear in the TCRdb table, and some are missing; sequencing was by immunoSEQ multiplex PCR. The sample has about 120,000 clones; about 85% are singletons. The sequenced sample consisted of peripheral blood. These receptors came from an elderly man with acute or convalescent COVID-19. Each CDR3 is given with its conserved first and last residue. A D gene is named only where the DNA matches it firmly. A clone size is listed for some rows: how often the clone was seen (once, few, many), or a class if it is expanded.

v_gene: TRBV5-4
j_gene: TRBJ2-7
d_gene: TRBD2
abundance: -
CDR3nt: TGTGCCAGCAGCTCTTTGACTAGCGGGGGACGCGAGCAGTACTTC
CDR3aa: CASSSLTSGGREQYF

v_gene: TRBV5-1
j_gene: TRBJ2-2
d_gene: -
abundance: -
CDR3nt: TGCGCCAGCAGCTTGGCCAGGTCAGGTCGTGCCGGGGAGCTGTTTTTT
CDR3aa: CASSLARSGRAGELFF

v_gene: TRBV3-1/TRBV3-2
j_gene: TRBJ2-1
d_gene: TRBD2
abundance: once
CDR3nt: TGTGCCAGCAGCCAAGTGTCTAGCGGGAGTTACAATGAGCAGTTCTTC
CDR3aa: CASSQVSSGSYNEQFF

v_gene: TRBV4-3
j_gene: TRBJ1-5
d_gene: TRBD1
abundance: -
CDR3nt: TGCGCCAGCAGCCAAGAGCGTCAGGGGGCTTATCAGCCCCAGCATTTT
CDR3aa: CASSQERQGAYQPQHF

v_gene: TRBV4-3
j_gene: TRBJ2-7
d_gene: -
abundance: -
CDR3nt: TGCGCCAGCAGCCAAGATCTTGGAGATTACGAGCAGTACTTC
CDR3aa: CASSQDLGDYEQYF

v_gene: TRBV7-2
j_gene: TRBJ2-7
d_gene: TRBD1
abundance: -
CDR3nt: TGTGCCAGCAGCTCAGCTGGGACAGGGAACTACGAGCAGTACTTC
CDR3aa: CASSSAGTGNYEQYF

v_gene: TRBV2
j_gene: TRBJ1-5
d_gene: TRBD1
abundance: -
CDR3nt: TGTGCCAGCGGGATGGAGGACAGGGGGCTTCAGCCCCAGCATTTT
CDR3aa: CASGMEDRGLQPQHF

v_gene: TRBV19
j_gene: TRBJ1-1
d_gene: TRBD1
abundance: once
CDR3nt: TGTGCCAGTACCAGGACAGGGGTGGGGAACACTGAAGCTTTCTTT
CDR3aa: CASTRTGVGNTEAFF

v_gene: TRBV25-1
j_gene: TRBJ1-1
d_gene: -
abundance: -
CDR3nt: TGTGCCAGCAGTGCCCAAACTGAAGCTTTCTTT
CDR3aa: CASSAQTEAFF

v_gene: TRBV19
j_gene: TRBJ1-3
d_gene: -
abundance: -
CDR3nt: TGTGCCAGTACCCCGTGGGGTCCGGGCAGCAGCGGTCTAGGAAACACCATATATTTT
CDR3aa: CASTPWGPGSSGLGNTIYF

v_gene: TRBV11-3
j_gene: TRBJ1-1
d_gene: -
abundance: -
CDR3nt: TGTGCCAGCCGCGGGGAAGGCACTGAAGCTTTCTTT
CDR3aa: CASRGEGTEAFF

v_gene: TRBV3-1/TRBV3-2
j_gene: TRBJ2-1
d_gene: TRBD2
abundance: -
CDR3nt: TGTGCCAGCAGCCAAGATCAGGCTAGCGGGCCCCAATGGCATGAGCAGTTCTTC
CDR3aa: CASSQDQASGPQWHEQFF

v_gene: TRBV2
j_gene: TRBJ2-1
d_gene: -
abundance: -
CDR3nt: TGTGCCAGCAGTAAGACATATTCCTACAATGAGCAGTTCTTC
CDR3aa: CASSKTYSYNEQFF

v_gene: TRBV12-3/TRBV12-4
j_gene: TRBJ1-2
d_gene: -
abundance: -
CDR3nt: TGTGCCAGCAGTAGAGGCTATGGCTACACCTTC
CDR3aa: CASSRGYGYTF

v_gene: TRBV5-1
j_gene: TRBJ2-2
d_gene: -
abundance: once
CDR3nt: TGCGCCAGCAGCTTGGGGACTGGGGCGAACACCGGGGAGCTGTTTTTT
CDR3aa: CASSLGTGANTGELFF

v_gene: TRBV25-1
j_gene: TRBJ2-3
d_gene: TRBD2
abundance: -
CDR3nt: TGTGCCAGCAGTCCGGGACTAGCGGGTTCCCTAGGCACAGATACGCAGTATTTT
CDR3aa: CASSPGLAGSLGTDTQYF

v_gene: TRBV2
j_gene: TRBJ2-2
d_gene: TRBD2
abundance: -
CDR3nt: TGTGCCAGCAGGGATGGGACTAGCGGGGCATGGAGCGGGGAGCTGTTTTTT
CDR3aa: CASRDGTSGAWSGELFF

v_gene: TRBV3-1/TRBV3-2
j_gene: TRBJ2-7
d_gene: TRBD1
abundance: -
CDR3nt: TGTGCCAGCAGCCAAGCCCGACAGGGTCTTTCCTGGGGCTACGAGCAGTACTTC
CDR3aa: CASSQARQGLSWGYEQYF

v_gene: TRBV20-1
j_gene: TRBJ1-6
d_gene: -
abundance: few
CDR3nt: TGCAGTGCTAGTAGGGGCCCGGTTAATTCACCCCTCCACTTT
CDR3aa: CSASRGPVNSPLHF

v_gene: TRBV6-2/TRBV6-3
j_gene: TRBJ1-5
d_gene: -
abundance: -
CDR3nt: TGTGCCAGCAGTCCCCCCAGGTTCACCCAGCATTTT
CDR3aa: CASSPPRFTQHF

v_gene: TRBV29-1
j_gene: TRBJ1-5
d_gene: -
abundance: few
CDR3nt: TGCAGCGTTTCGTCTAGCAATCAGCCCCAGCATTTT
CDR3aa: CSVSSSNQPQHF

v_gene: TRBV5-1
j_gene: TRBJ1-4
d_gene: -
abundance: -
CDR3nt: TGCGCCAGCAGCCTAGCGGGAGGGGGAGAAAAACTGTTTTTT
CDR3aa: CASSLAGGGEKLFF

v_gene: TRBV6-4
j_gene: TRBJ2-5
d_gene: TRBD2
abundance: -
CDR3nt: TGTGCCAGCAGCCGAACCTGGACTAGCGCTGAGACCCAGTACTTC
CDR3aa: CASSRTWTSAETQYF

v_gene: TRBV19
j_gene: TRBJ2-3
d_gene: TRBD1
abundance: -
CDR3nt: TGTGCCAGTAGTGCGCGGGACAGGGGGCGCGGCACAGATACGCAGTATTTT
CDR3aa: CASSARDRGRGTDTQYF

v_gene: TRBV7-8
j_gene: TRBJ1-1
d_gene: -
abundance: -
CDR3nt: TGTGCCAGCAGCCCATACAGCGGTGGAGGAGCTTTCTTT
CDR3aa: CASSPYSGGGAFF

v_gene: TRBV7-9
j_gene: TRBJ2-5
d_gene: -
abundance: -
CDR3nt: TGTGCCAGCAGCACCTGGGGTGGGGGGGAGACCCAGTACTTC
CDR3aa: CASSTWGGGETQYF

v_gene: TRBV10-3
j_gene: TRBJ1-2
d_gene: TRBD1
abundance: -
CDR3nt: TGTGCCATCAGTGGGGGCGGGACAGGGGAAAAAGGAGCCTATGGCTACACCTTC
CDR3aa: CAISGGGTGEKGAYGYTF

v_gene: TRBV18
j_gene: TRBJ1-1
d_gene: -
abundance: -
CDR3nt: TGTGCCAGCTCCGGGGGGGCTGGTGAAGCTTTCTTT
CDR3aa: CASSGGAGEAFF

v_gene: TRBV18
j_gene: TRBJ2-5
d_gene: TRBD1
abundance: -
CDR3nt: TGTGCCAGCTCACTTGGGACAGGGAACCTCGGGACCCAGTACTTC
CDR3aa: CASSLGTGNLGTQYF

v_gene: TRBV6-5
j_gene: TRBJ2-7
d_gene: TRBD1
abundance: -
CDR3nt: TGTGCCAGCAACCCCGGGACAGGTGTGGATTCGCAGTACTTC
CDR3aa: CASNPGTGVDSQYF

v_gene: TRBV7-2
j_gene: TRBJ1-5
d_gene: TRBD1
abundance: -
CDR3nt: TGTGCCAGCAGCTCACAACAGGGGGCAAGAGCGGATTTT
CDR3aa: CASSSQQGARADF

v_gene: TRBV28
j_gene: TRBJ2-7
d_gene: TRBD2
abundance: -
CDR3nt: TGTGCCAGCAGCTCCGGGACTAGCGAGATGAGGATCGAGCAGTACTTC
CDR3aa: CASSSGTSEMRIEQYF

v_gene: TRBV7-8
j_gene: TRBJ2-3
d_gene: -
abundance: -
CDR3nt: TGTGCCAGCAGGTCTAGCGACGGTAATACGCAGTATTTT
CDR3aa: CASRSSDGNTQYF

v_gene: TRBV7-5
j_gene: TRBJ2-1
d_gene: -
abundance: few
CDR3nt: TGTGCCAGAAGCTTAGCGGGAGAAAGCTCCTACAATGAGCAGTTCTTC
CDR3aa: CARSLAGESSYNEQFF

v_gene: TRBV6-6
j_gene: TRBJ2-1
d_gene: -
abundance: -
CDR3nt: TGTGCCAGCAGTCACGGGCTTACTAGCCCTGCCTACAATGAGCAGTTCTTC
CDR3aa: CASSHGLTSPAYNEQFF

v_gene: TRBV4-1
j_gene: TRBJ2-1
d_gene: TRBD2
abundance: -
CDR3nt: TGCGCCAGCAGCCACGAGCGGGGGGGTCACAATGAGCAGTTCTTC
CDR3aa: CASSHERGGHNEQFF

v_gene: TRBV11-2
j_gene: TRBJ2-5
d_gene: -
abundance: -
CDR3nt: TGTGCCAGCCGGACTACCCAAGAGACCCAGTACTTC
CDR3aa: CASRTTQETQYF

v_gene: TRBV5-8
j_gene: TRBJ1-6
d_gene: -
abundance: -
CDR3nt: TGTGCCAGCAGCTTTCGGGGAGATTCACCCCTCCACTTT
CDR3aa: CASSFRGDSPLHF

v_gene: TRBV10-3
j_gene: TRBJ1-4
d_gene: TRBD1
abundance: -
CDR3nt: TGTGCCATCAGTACAATGACAGGGGGAAATGAAAAACTGTTTTTT
CDR3aa: CAISTMTGGNEKLFF

v_gene: TRBV29-1
j_gene: TRBJ2-1
d_gene: TRBD1
abundance: -
CDR3nt: TGCAGCGTTGAAGAGGGAGCAGGGGGCTGGAATGAGCAGTTCTTC
CDR3aa: CSVEEGAGGWNEQFF

v_gene: TRBV18
j_gene: TRBJ1-4
d_gene: -
abundance: -
CDR3nt: TGTGCCAGCTCTTCGGGAGGACCGAGGACTAATGAAAAACTGTTTTTT
CDR3aa: CASSSGGPRTNEKLFF

v_gene: TRBV3-1/TRBV3-2
j_gene: TRBJ1-1
d_gene: TRBD1
abundance: once
CDR3nt: TGTGCCAGCAGCTCGGGACAGCCCAACACTGAAGCTTTCTTT
CDR3aa: CASSSGQPNTEAFF

v_gene: TRBV15
j_gene: TRBJ1-1
d_gene: TRBD1
abundance: -
CDR3nt: TGTGCCACCAGCCAGGGACAGGGGAACACTGAAGCTTTCTTT
CDR3aa: CATSQGQGNTEAFF

v_gene: TRBV7-9
j_gene: TRBJ1-3
d_gene: TRBD1
abundance: -
CDR3nt: TGTGCCAGCAGCTCCGGGGACAGCTCTGGAAACACCATATATTTT
CDR3aa: CASSSGDSSGNTIYF

v_gene: TRBV19
j_gene: TRBJ1-1
d_gene: TRBD1
abundance: -
CDR3nt: TGTGCCAGTAGTATAACAGGGGTGAACACTGAAGCTTTCTTT
CDR3aa: CASSITGVNTEAFF

v_gene: TRBV4-2
j_gene: TRBJ2-5
d_gene: TRBD2
abundance: once
CDR3nt: TGTGCCAGCAGCCAAGATCTACTAGCGCCTCTCGAGACCCAGTACTTC
CDR3aa: CASSQDLLAPLETQYF